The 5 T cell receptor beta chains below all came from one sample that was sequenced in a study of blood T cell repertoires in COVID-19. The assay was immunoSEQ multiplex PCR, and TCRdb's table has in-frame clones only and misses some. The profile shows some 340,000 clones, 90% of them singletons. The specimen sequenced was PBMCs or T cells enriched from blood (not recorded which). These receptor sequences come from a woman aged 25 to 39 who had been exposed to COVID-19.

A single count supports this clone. The CDR3 reads CASSSGIGEQYF. In nucleotides, the CDR3 is TGTGCCAGCAGCTCCGGGATCGGCGAGCAGTACTTC. The chain carries TRBV7-9 and TRBJ2-7, with a weak D call TRBD2 (5 bases). This CDR3 has 12 residues. From germline, CDR1 is SEHNR and CDR2 FQNEAQ (reference sequence). Trimming left V 4 bases short and J 6 bases short, with 10 bases between. The variable domain in full, completed from reference TRBV7-9 and TRBJ2-7, reads DTGVSQNPRHKITKRGQNVTFRCDPISEHNRLYWYRQTLGQGPEFLTYFQNEAQLEKSRLLSDRFSAERPKGSFSTLEIQRTEQGDSAMYLCASSSGIGEQYFGPGTRLTVT.

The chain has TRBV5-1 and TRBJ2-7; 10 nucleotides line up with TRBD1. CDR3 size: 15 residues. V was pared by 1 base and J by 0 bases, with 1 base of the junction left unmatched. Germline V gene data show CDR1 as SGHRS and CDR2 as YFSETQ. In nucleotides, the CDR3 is TGCGCCAGCAGCTTGAGACAGGGGGCCTCCTACGAGCAGTACTTC. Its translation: CASSLRQGASYEQYF.

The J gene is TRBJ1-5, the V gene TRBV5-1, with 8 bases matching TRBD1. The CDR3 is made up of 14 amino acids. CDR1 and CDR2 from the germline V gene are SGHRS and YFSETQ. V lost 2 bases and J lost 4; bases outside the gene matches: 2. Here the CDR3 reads CASSFGTGNQPQHF. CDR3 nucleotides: TGCGCCAGCAGCTTCGGGACAGGAAATCAGCCCCAGCATTTT.

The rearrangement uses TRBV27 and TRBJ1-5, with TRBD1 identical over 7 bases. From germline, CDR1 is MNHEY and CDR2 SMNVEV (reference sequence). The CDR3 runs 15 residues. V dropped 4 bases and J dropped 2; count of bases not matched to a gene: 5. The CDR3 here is CASSSLDRRNQPQHF. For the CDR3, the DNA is TGTGCCAGCAGTTCCTTGGACAGGCGCAATCAGCCCCAGCATTTT.

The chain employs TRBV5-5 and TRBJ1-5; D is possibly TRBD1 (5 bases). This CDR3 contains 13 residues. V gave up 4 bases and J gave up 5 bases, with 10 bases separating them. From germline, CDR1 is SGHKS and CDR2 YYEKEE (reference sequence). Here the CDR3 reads CASSTDKDQPQHF. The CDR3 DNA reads TGTGCCAGCAGCACGGACAAAGATCAGCCCCAGCATTTT.